This TCR beta chain was identified in a study of cytomegalovirus exposure and HLA in healthy donors. Points on this clone: Antigen specificity is unknown.

The PCR used 60 Vbeta and 13 Jbeta primers. The repertoire was sequenced with immunoSEQ multiplex PCR; TCRdb's copy has only in-frame clones and lacks some. The sample holds 150,000 or so clones; roughly 74% are singletons and the top ten take roughly 10%. Study results and caveats: Of the V segments, some could not be distinguished, including TRBV6-2 and TRBV6-3, and were excluded.

Germline CDR1 SGHAT, CDR2 FQNNGV. V was pared by 5 bases and J by 4 bases, with 2 bases of the junction left unmatched. The CDR3 is made up of 13 amino acids. The origin of this receptor is a man between 18 and 29 years old in good health and CMV-seropositive. The chain is built from TRBV11-2 and TRBJ2-1; the match to TRBD2 covers 7 bases. The sequencing input was PBMCs. CDR3 residues: CASSPGGYNEQFF. CDR3 coding DNA: TGTGCCAGCAGCCCGGGGGGATACAATGAGCAGTTCTTC.